One and the same sample provided the 27 T cell receptor beta chains below, sequenced in a study of T cells in Graves' hyperthyroidism and ophthalmopathy. Using RNA transcripts as the source, TCR beta CDR3 regions were amplified. The TCR CDR3 was amplified in a first-round RT-PCR using the HTBI primer set. TCRdb re-analysed the multiplex PCR reads in MiXCR, keeping a single row per CDR3 protein. Of 470,000 or so distinct CDR3 sequences listed, about a fifth are singletons. The sample comprised blood. These receptors were obtained from a man between 18 and 35 years old with Graves' hyperthyroidism.

This clonotype was picked up many times. This chain joins TRBV6-1 and TRBJ2-7, with D possibly matching TRBD2 (5 bases). The V gene lost 6 bases and the J gene lost 0 bases, with 18 bases spanning the gap. The CDR3 is 16 residues long. In germline, CDR1 is MNHNS, CDR2 SASEGT. CDR3 DNA sequence: TGTGCCAGCAGGCCTGAAGGAGGTCGGAGCTCCTACGAGCAGTACTTC. Translation gives CASRPEGGRSSYEQYF.

This clonotype was counted only a few times. The chain couples TRBV25-1 to TRBJ1-1, with 7 bases aligning to TRBD1. With 3 bases clipped from V and 6 bases from J, the junction kept 10 bases outside the gene matches. The CDR3 spans 15 residues. The germline V gene encodes CDR1 MGHDK and CDR2 SYGVNS. The CDR3 bases are TGTGCCAGCAGTGATCCAGGGGGGGGGTTGGCTGAAGCTTTCTTT. Encoded protein: CASSDPGGGLAEAFF. Filled out from reference TRBV25-1 and TRBJ1-1, the complete variable domain reads EADIYQTPRYLVIGTGKKITLECSQTMGHDKMYWYQQDPGMELHLIHYSYGVNSTEKGDLSSESTVSRIRTEHFPLTLESARPSHTSQYLCASSDPGGGLAEAFFGQGTRLTVV.

V is TRBV19 and J is TRBJ1-1; maybe TRBD1 (6 bases). Trimming removed 7 bases from V and 6 bases from J, with 21 bases in between. The CDR3 is made up of 15 amino acids. Germline CDR1 reads LNHDA; CDR2 reads SQIVND (reference sequence). The CDR3 DNA is TGTGCCAGTAAAGGGGGTCGTGGTAGGGACCCTGAAGCTTTCTTT. Translated, it gives CASKGGRGRDPEAFF.

This clonotype was seen many times. This CDR3 fails to terminate in the conserved phenylalanine or tryptophan, so it likely reflects a read error. This chain joins TRBV12-3 or TRBV12-4 and TRBJ1-1; no clear D. The CDR3 is 14 amino acids. The ends were cut back, 6 bases at V and 3 bases at J, with 14 bases in the middle. The chain's CDR3 is CASSVYSGDTEAFS. The CDR3 region has the DNA TGTGCCAGCAGCGTATACTCCGGGGACACTGAAGCTTTCTCT.

This clonotype was seen more than once but under ten times. The chain links TRBV12-3 or TRBV12-4 to TRBJ1-1; no definite D call. This CDR3 has 13 residues. V was pared by 4 bases and J by 2 bases, with 8 bases between. In DNA form, the CDR3 reads TGTGCCAGCAGTTCCGCCCCCAACACTGAAGCTTTCTTT. Residues: CASSSAPNTEAFF.

At least ten counts were recorded for this clonotype. This chain joins TRBV6-5 and TRBJ1-2, with 7 positions matching TRBD1. With V trimmed by 4 bases and J by 1 base, 12 bases remained unmatched. The CDR3 sequence is 17 residues long. The germline gives CDR1 MNHEY, CDR2 SVGAGI. CDR3 sequence reads: CASSSKQGTTDNYGYTF. The CDR3, as DNA: TGTGCCAGCAGTTCTAAACAGGGGACAACCGATAACTATGGCTACACCTTC.

This clonotype was observed a few times. The V and J genes are TRBV4-1 and TRBJ2-7, with 9 positions matching TRBD2. Unmatched junction bases numbered 5, after V lost 1 base and J lost 7 bases. The CDR3 consists of 14 residues. Germline values: CDR1 MGHRA, CDR2 YSYEKL. The CDR3, as DNA: TGCGCCAGCAGCCAAGCGACTAGCGGTGGAGAGCAGTACTTC. The encoded protein is CASSQATSGGEQYF.

At least ten counts were recorded for this clonotype. The V gene is TRBV7-2, the J gene TRBJ2-5; possibly TRBD1 for D (6 bases). This CDR3 contains 15 residues. Trimming took 1 base from V and 4 from J, leaving 13 bases between them. Germline V lookup: CDR1 SGHTA, CDR2 FQGNSA. The CDR3 nucleotides read TGTGCCAGCAGCTTAGGCACAGGGACGGGAGAGACCCAGTACTTC. The encoded protein is CASSLGTGTGETQYF.

This clonotype was observed a few times. The chain carries TRBV28 and TRBJ1-5; D is unresolved. Germline CDR1 MDHEN, CDR2 SYDVKM. The CDR3 extends over 16 amino acids. Trimming removed 1 base at V and 5 bases at J, with 15 bases between. As DNA, the CDR3 is TGTGCCAGCAGTTTATCCTTAGGGATGCCATATCAGCCCCAGCATTTT. Translated, it gives CASSLSLGMPYQPQHF.

The chain joins TRBV11-3 to TRBJ2-2; 7 bases align to TRBD1. Per germline, CDR1 SGHNT and CDR2 YENEEA. CDR3 length equals 15 residues. Germline trimming cut 7 bases from V and 3 bases from J; bases unmatched to any gene: 8. CDR3 DNA: TGTGCCAGCAACCTCCGGACAGGAGACACCGGGGAGCTGTTTTTT. It translates to CASNLRTGDTGELFF.

The gene calls are TRBV7-8 and TRBJ1-5; D is ambiguous. The length of the CDR3 is 16 residues. In germline, CDR1 is SGHVS, CDR2 FQNEAQ. Trimming removed 3 bases from V and 0 bases from J, with 12 bases in between. The CDR3 DNA follows: TGTGCCAGCAGCTTCGGGCGGATTTCTAGCAATCAGCCCCAGCATTTT. This sequence encodes CASSFGRISSNQPQHF.

This clonotype has at least ten counts. This sequence joins TRBV6-1 and TRBJ2-5, with D perhaps matching TRBD1 or TRBD2 (5 bases each). The CDR3 spans 15 residues. V dropped 7 bases and J dropped 4 bases, with 19 bases sitting between them. CDR1 is MNHNS, CDR2 SASEGT, per germline. CDR3 nucleotides: TGTGCCAGCAATGGGACGCCCGCAAGGGGAGAGACCCAGTACTTC. It is translated as CASNGTPARGETQYF.

This clonotype was picked up a small number of times. The chain links TRBV4-1 to TRBJ2-5; D is possibly TRBD1 or TRBD2 (5 bases each). Germline assignment: CDR1 MGHRA and CDR2 YSYEKL. Trimming shortened V by 3 bases and J by 5 bases, and 16 bases separated the two germline ends. The CDR3 sequence is 15 residues long. CDR3 bases: TGCGCCAGCAGCCAGATAGGGACCCCAGCCGAGACCCAGTACTTC. As protein: CASSQIGTPAETQYF.

There are many counts of this clonotype. The J gene is TRBJ2-2, the V gene TRBV6-5, with 11 bases identical to TRBD2. This CDR3 contains 17 residues. V trimming: 2 bases; J trimming: 6 bases; junction bases outside the gene matches: 8. Germline CDR1 and CDR2: MNHEY and SVGAGI. The CDR3, as DNA: TGTGCCAGCAGTTACGGCCTAGCGGGGGGAATGGCCGGGGAGCTGTTTTTT. This codes for CASSYGLAGGMAGELFF.

This clonotype showed up many times. The chain uses TRBV19 and TRBJ1-1, with D hard to call. The germline V gene encodes CDR1 LNHDA and CDR2 SQIVND (reference sequence). Trimming took off 0 bases at V and 4 bases at J, with 6 bases between the two ends. This CDR3 has 13 amino acids. The CDR3, as DNA: TGTGCCAGTAGTATAGATTGGGGCACTGAAGCTTTCTTT. Its translation: CASSIDWGTEAFF.

This clonotype appeared many times. The rearrangement links TRBV19 to TRBJ1-2; no reliable D call. Germline values: CDR1 LNHDA, CDR2 SQIVND (reference sequence). Trimming pared 4 bases from V and 7 bases from J, leaving 16 bases between. The CDR3 has 14 residues. The CDR3 here is CASSNDKSWAGYTF. The CDR3 DNA reads as TGTGCCAGTAGTAACGACAAGTCCTGGGCTGGCTACACCTTC.

Concerning this clonotype: A much larger clonotype is one base distant, so this may be a read error. This chain joins TRBV19 and TRBJ1-1; weak D call: TRBD1 (6 bases). V was pared by 7 bases and J by 6 bases, with 18 bases between. Per germline, CDR1 LNHDA and CDR2 SQIVND (reference sequence). The CDR3 is made up of 14 amino acids. The chain's CDR3 is CASTSGQGNSEAFF. CDR3 in DNA: TGTGCCAGTACCTCAGGGCAGGGGAATTCTGAAGCTTTCTTT. The complete variable domain, with remaining parts taken from reference TRBV19 and TRBJ1-1, reads DGGITQSPKYLFRKEGQNVTLSCEQNLNHDAMYWYRQDPGQGLRLIYYSQIVNDFQKGDIAEGYSVSREKKESFPLTVTSAQKNPTAFYLCASTSGQGNSEAFFGQGTRLTVV.

This clonotype was observed at least ten times. The chain uses TRBV28 and TRBJ1-2; TRBD1 might be the D (5 bases). The CDR3 runs to 15 residues. The germline gives CDR1 MDHEN, CDR2 SYDVKM. Trimming stripped 6 bases from V and 7 bases from J, with 21 bases between. The CDR3 DNA reads TGTGCCAGCAGACCCTCTGACAGACGTGGGGGTGGCTACACCTTC. Amino acid sequence: CASRPSDRRGGGYTF.

This clonotype was seen at least ten times. At one end, the junction sequence differs from germline, possibly due to a read error. The V and J genes are TRBV28 and TRBJ1-2; no reliable D call. Germline-derived CDR1 and CDR2 are MDHEN and SYDVKM. The CDR3 has 14 amino acids. Here the CDR3 DNA reads TGTGTCAGCAAATCCCGCTACGGGGAAGATGGCTACACCTTC. It encodes CVSKSRYGEDGYTF.

J is TRBJ2-2 and V is TRBV18; no definite D call. Germline lookup yields CDR1 KGHSH and CDR2 LQKENI. V shed 1 base and J shed 5 bases, with 17 bases lying between them. This CDR3 spans 17 amino acids. The CDR3 loop reads CASSPRSHRTATGELFF. The DNA for the CDR3 is TGTGCCAGCTCACCACGAAGCCACCGGACGGCAACCGGGGAGCTGTTTTTT. Based on the CDR3 plus reference TRBV18 and TRBJ2-2, the full variable domain is NAGVMQNPRHLVRRRGQEARLRCSPMKGHSHVYWYRQLPEEGLKFMVYLQKENIIDESGMPKERFSAEFPKEGPSILRIQQVVRGDSAAYFCASSPRSHRTATGELFFGEGSRLTVL.

The chain couples TRBV9 to TRBJ2-2, with D maybe TRBD1 (5 bases). The CDR3 covers 15 residues. Germline CDR1 SGDLS, CDR2 YYNGEE. V gave up 3 bases and J gave up 2 bases, with 11 bases separating them. CDR3 amino acids: CASSGGDSNTGELFF. The DNA of the CDR3 is TGTGCCAGCAGCGGAGGAGACAGTAACACCGGGGAGCTGTTTTTT.

This clonotype showed up just a few times. V gene TRBV6-5 combines with J gene TRBJ1-2; the D gene is possibly TRBD1 (5 bases). Deletions cut 4 bases from V and 4 bases from J, with 13 bases between. This CDR3 comprises 14 residues. Germline-derived CDR1 and CDR2 are MNHEY and SVGAGI. Here the CDR3 reads CASSFRDGSYGYTF. In DNA form, the CDR3 reads TGTGCCAGCAGTTTCAGGGATGGGTCCTATGGCTACACCTTC.

This clonotype was picked up many times. The gene calls are TRBV10-3 and TRBJ2-5; a possible D gene is TRBD1 (6 bases). This CDR3 has 14 residues. V was trimmed by 5 bases and J by 3 bases, leaving 13 bases between them. Per the germline V gene, CDR1 is ENHRY and CDR2 is SYGVKD. The CDR3 region is CAISHRVGEETQYF. In nucleotides, the CDR3 is TGTGCCATCAGTCACAGGGTGGGGGAAGAGACCCAGTACTTC.

This clonotype was detected ten times or more. CDR3 coding DNA: TGTGCCAGCAGTGAAGGGGACACTGACTACGAGCAGTACTTC. Translating gives CASSEGDTDYEQYF. The V and J genes are TRBV2 and TRBJ2-7, with D perhaps matching TRBD1 (6 bases). In germline, CDR1 is SNHLY, CDR2 FYNNEI. Trimming took off 1 base at V and 3 bases at J, with 10 bases between the two ends. The CDR3 has 14 amino acids.

This chain connects TRBV28 to TRBJ1-2; 8 bases map to TRBD1. Germline CDR1 is MDHEN and CDR2 is SYDVKM. The CDR3 has 15 amino acids. V lost 4 bases, J lost 1 base, and 5 bases stayed unmatched. CDR3 residues: CASSSLDRVNYGYTF. The CDR3 DNA reads as TGTGCCAGCAGTTCCTTGGACAGGGTTAACTATGGCTACACCTTC.

The table lists this clonotype with many counts. CDR3 loop: CASSEDRGVYGYTF. For the CDR3, the DNA is TGCGCCAGCAGCGAGGACAGGGGAGTTTATGGCTACACCTTC. The genes are TRBV5-1 and TRBJ1-2; 9 bases align to TRBD1. Germline trimming cut 4 bases from V and 5 bases from J; bases unmatched to any gene: 6. CDR1 is SGHRS, CDR2 YFSETQ, per germline. This CDR3 comprises 14 residues.

This clonotype was detected many times. The chain carries TRBV10-3 and TRBJ1-2; TRBD1 is a possible D gene (5 bases). Trimming stripped 5 bases from V and 2 bases from J, with 15 bases between. CDR3 size: 15 residues. Germline CDR1 and CDR2: ENHRY and SYGVKD. The CDR3 bases are TGTGCCATCAGTCCCCTCCTCGGGGGAAACTATGGCTACACCTTC. Encoded protein: CAISPLLGGNYGYTF.